This TCR beta chain is drawn from a study of regulatory T cells in long-lasting Graves disease. Both iRepertoire HTBI primers and Arm-PCR of CDR3 regions were used to build the TCR beta libraries. TCRdb analysed the multiplex PCR reads with MiXCR anew, one entry per CDR3 protein. The table shows 370,000 or so distinct CDR3 sequences, with about 17% occurring only once. In its sample, this clonotype was seen many times. Trimming left V 3 bases short and J 1 base short, with 4 bases between. The CDR3 runs 13 residues. The germline V gene encodes CDR1 LGHNT and CDR2 FRNRAP. Indicated time point: newly diagnosed GD, antithyroid drugs for less than 3 months. The TCR library was made from RNA that had been extracted from PBMCs in TRIzol. The sample was also reused in another study, on T cells in Graves' hyperthyroidism and ophthalmopathy.

This chain uses TRBV12-5 with TRBJ2-1, with no clear D. The clonotype comes from a woman between 18 and 29 years old with Graves disease. The sample was peripheral blood mononuclear cells (PBMCs), taken at new diagnosis, from a patient treated with antithyroid drugs. DNA for the CDR3: TGTGCTAGTGGTTTTGGGTCCTACAATGAGCAGTTCTTC. This gives the protein CASGFGSYNEQFF.